A single sample is the source of the 20 T cell receptor beta chains below, sequenced in a study of post-analysis software for immune sequencing data. The TCR beta cDNA libraries carried unique molecular identifiers. Each CDR3 protein gets one entry after TCRdb re-called the PCR reads with MiXCR. The sample consists of 750,000 to 950,000 distinct CDR3 sequences, about 53% of them appearing once. Study-wide results and caveats: Roughly five TRBV segments appeared more often in patients than in controls, and TRBV5-6, TRBV5-1 and TRBV20-1 were among these.

Which antigens these TCRs recognize remains unknown. The sequencing input was blood. These receptors originate from a girl between 10 and 17 years old with multiple sclerosis.

A few counts support this clonotype. The chain carries TRBV7-2 and TRBJ2-6, with D unclear. With 5 bases removed from V and 0 bases from J, the gap between germline ends came to 5 bases. The CDR3 totals 14 residues. From germline, CDR1 is SGHTA and CDR2 FQGNSA. CDR3 nucleotides: TGTGCCAGCAGCATCGACTCTGGGGCCAACGTCCTGACTTTC. Translating it yields CASSIDSGANVLTF.

This chain links TRBV12-3 or TRBV12-4 with TRBJ2-4; no reliable D call. The CDR3 spans 14 residues. V was cut by 6 bases and J by 10 bases, with 19 bases left in between. The CDR3 nucleotides read TGTGCCAGCAGGCCCCGGGTTGGATACCCTATTCAGTACTTC. Residues: CASRPRVGYPIQYF.

This clonotype was counted between two and nine times. The V gene is TRBV6-4, the J gene TRBJ2-3; weak D call: TRBD2 (5 bases). Trimming pared 0 bases from V and 1 base from J, leaving 11 bases between. The CDR3 runs 16 residues. Germline assignment: CDR1 MRHNA and CDR2 SNTAGT. The CDR3 region has the DNA TGTGCCAGCAGTGACTCAACTGGAGGTGGCACAGATACGCAGTATTTT. This codes for CASSDSTGGGTDTQYF.

The chain links TRBV6-6 to TRBJ2-1, with 10 bases identical to TRBD1. The CDR3 is 14 amino acids. Trimming cost V 7 bases and J 6 bases; bases outside gene matches: 6. Germline CDR1 and CDR2: MNHNY and SVGAGI (reference sequence). Here the CDR3 DNA reads TGTGCCAGCACCGGACAGGGGGTAGTCAATGAGCAGTTCTTC. Its protein product is CASTGQGVVNEQFF.

CDR3 sequence reads: CASRGRMEYNEQFF. The CDR3 DNA follows: TGTGCCAGCCGGGGGAGAATGGAGTACAATGAGCAGTTCTTC. The chain links TRBV10-3 to TRBJ2-1; perhaps TRBD2 as D (6 bases). The germline gives CDR1 ENHRY, CDR2 SYGVKD. This CDR3 is 14 amino acids long. The V end was cut by 10 bases, the J end by 4 bases, with 17 bases between.

J is TRBJ2-7 and V is TRBV14, with 8 bases lining up with TRBD1. The ends lost 0 bases at V and 7 bases at J; junction bases unmatched: 11. The CDR3 is made up of 16 amino acids. CDR1 is SGHDN, CDR2 FVKESK, per germline. CDR3 coding DNA: TGTGCCAGCAGCCAAGATTGGACAGGGTATTACAATGAGCAGTACGTC. This gives the protein CASSQDWTGYYNEQYV.

This clonotype came up a few times. The chain is built from TRBV10-2 and TRBJ2-1, with TRBD2 matching 10 bases. The germline gives CDR1 WSHSY, CDR2 SAAADI. The CDR3 is made up of 15 amino acids. V was clipped by 2 bases and J by 8 bases; unmatched bases: 6. CDR3 region: CASSERLAGDDEQFF. The CDR3 nucleotides are TGCGCCAGCAGTGAGCGACTAGCGGGTGATGATGAGCAGTTCTTC.

The chain employs TRBV12-3 or TRBV12-4 and TRBJ1-5; the D is unclear. The CDR3 covers 14 residues. The germline V and J ends were trimmed by 5 bases and 0 bases, with 8 bases remaining between them. The CDR3 nucleotides are TGTGCCAGCAGTCGAACCCGTAGCAATCAGCCCCAGCATTTT. This codes for CASSRTRSNQPQHF.

This clonotype was observed a few times. The chain joins TRBV6-6 to TRBJ2-1; the D is unclear. The germline V gene encodes CDR1 MNHNY and CDR2 SVGAGI (reference sequence). The ends were cut back, 6 bases at V and 4 bases at J, with 16 bases in the middle. The CDR3 length is 15 residues. The CDR3 coding sequence is TGTGCCAGCAGCCGTATTATTATGGGATACAATGAGCAGTTCTTC. This codes for CASSRIIMGYNEQFF.

This clonotype was found a few times. The chain employs TRBV29-1 and TRBJ2-3; 8 positions agree with TRBD2. With 7 bases clipped from V and 0 bases from J, the junction kept 3 bases outside the gene matches. This CDR3 comprises 13 residues. CDR1 is SQVTM and CDR2 is ANQGSEA in the germline V gene. Here the CDR3 DNA reads TGCAGCGACGGGACTAGGAGCACAGATACGCAGTATTTT. This gives the protein CSDGTRSTDTQYF.

The rearrangement joins TRBV30 to TRBJ1-2; D is possibly TRBD1 (5 bases). Trimming removed 1 base from V and 5 bases from J, with 14 bases in between. CDR1 is GTSNPN, CDR2 SVGIG, per germline (reference sequence). This CDR3 has 14 amino acids. The CDR3 DNA reads TGTGCCTGGAGTGAAGGGCTGGGGCCTTATGGCTACACCTTC. Translated: CAWSEGLGPYGYTF.

In its sample, this clonotype was seen a few times. The chain couples TRBV5-1 to TRBJ2-3; 10 bases are a match to TRBD2. The V gene's germline CDR1 is SGHRS and CDR2 YFSETQ. The CDR3 consists of 16 residues. The J segment lost 2 bases and the V segment lost 3 bases, leaving 6 bases of the junction unmatched. The CDR3 reads CASSSVAGGPTDTQYF. As DNA, the CDR3 is TGCGCCAGCAGCTCCGTAGCGGGAGGCCCCACAGATACGCAGTATTTT.

The chain links TRBV6-1 to TRBJ2-7; TRBD2 is a possible D gene (5 bases). The CDR3 sequence is 14 residues long. Deletions cut 7 bases from V and 0 bases from J, with 13 bases between. Germline loops: CDR1 MNHNS, CDR2 SASEGT. CDR3 in DNA: TGTGCCAGCATCCGAGAGGGTAACTCCTACGAGCAGTACTTC. This codes for CASIREGNSYEQYF.

The chain carries TRBV20-1 and TRBJ2-1, with 8 positions matching TRBD2. CDR1 is DFQATT, CDR2 SNEGSKA, per germline (reference sequence). J was trimmed by 5 bases and V by 6 bases; bases with no gene match: 9. This CDR3 has 14 amino acids. The DNA for the CDR3 is TGCAGTGCCACTAAGACTAGCGTCCACAATGAGCAGTTCTTC. It yields the protein CSATKTSVHNEQFF.

This chain joins TRBV6-1 and TRBJ1-1, with 9 bases matching TRBD1. The CDR3 contains 15 residues. Germline CDR1 reads MNHNS; CDR2 reads SASEGT. The V and J ends lost 5 bases and 11 bases, in that order; junction bases with no gene match: 15. CDR3 amino acids: CASSRSGQGEVEAFF. DNA for the CDR3: TGTGCCAGCAGTCGTTCGGGACAGGGAGAGGTTGAGGCTTTCTTT.

The gene calls are TRBV14 and TRBJ2-1; TRBD1 matches at 8 bases. The CDR3 is made up of 16 amino acids. V dropped 4 bases and J dropped 4; count of bases not matched to a gene: 9. Germline-derived CDR1 and CDR2 are SGHDN and FVKESK. The CDR3 DNA reads TGTGCCAGCAGCCGCATAGGACAGGGCGTTTACAATGAGCAGTTCTTC. Protein: CASSRIGQGVYNEQFF.

V gene TRBV7-2 combines with J gene TRBJ2-7; TRBD2 is a possible D gene (5 bases). The CDR3 has 14 amino acids. CDR1 SGHTA and CDR2 FQGNSA come from the germline V gene. V shed 1 base and J shed 5 bases, with 12 bases lying between them. The CDR3 region is CASSLGIRGDEQYF. The CDR3 bases are TGTGCCAGCAGCTTAGGGATCCGGGGTGACGAGCAGTACTTC. Variable domain in full (rest from reference TRBV7-2 and TRBJ2-7): GAGVSQSPSNKVTEKGKDVELRCDPISGHTALYWYRQSLGQGLEFLIYFQGNSAPDKSGLPSDRFSAERTGGSVSTLTIQRTQQEDSAVYLCASSLGIRGDEQYFGPGTRLTVT.

The chain links TRBV7-3 to TRBJ1-1, with TRBD1 matching 7 bases. CDR3 length: 15 residues. The V gene's germline CDR1 is SGHTA and CDR2 FQGTGA. V lost 5 bases to trimming and J lost 2 bases; unmatched junction nucleotides: 8. Here the CDR3 DNA reads TGTGCCAGCAGCCCGCGGGGACAGCTTAACACTGAAGCTTTCTTT. As protein: CASSPRGQLNTEAFF.

The chain uses TRBV7-9 and TRBJ2-7; D possibly corresponds to TRBD2 (6 bases). The CDR3 has 16 amino acids. CDR1 is SEHNR and CDR2 is FQNEAQ in the germline V gene (reference sequence). Trimming removed 5 bases at V and 0 bases at J, with 17 bases between. CDR3 bases: TGTGCCAGCAGCCCCCAACTGGGACTTATCTCCTACGAGCAGTACTTC. Its translation: CASSPQLGLISYEQYF.

This chain connects TRBV10-3 to TRBJ1-2, with 7 bases aligning to TRBD1. From germline, CDR1 is ENHRY and CDR2 SYGVKD. CDR3 length: 13 amino acids. V was clipped by 5 bases and J by 7 bases; unmatched bases: 7. CDR3 sequence reads: CAISTTGEAGYTF. The CDR3 region has the DNA TGTGCCATCAGTACCACAGGGGAAGCTGGCTACACCTTC.